The 14 T cell receptor beta chains presented below share a single source sample, sequenced in a study of T cell responses to AZD1222 COVID-19 vaccine. Method: immunoSEQ multiplex PCR; TCRdb's copy keeps in-frame clones and lacks some. The sample holds tens of thousands of clones, about 81% seen once. The material sequenced was peripheral blood, taken 28 days after the second AZD1222 dose. The receptors were gathered from an adult who received the AZD1222 COVID-19 vaccine.

This rearrangement joins TRBV5-6 to TRBJ2-3; 9 nucleotides match TRBD2. V lost 5 bases and J lost 5; bases outside the gene matches: 12. The CDR3 is 16 residues long. CDR1 SGHDT and CDR2 YYEEEE come from the germline V gene. CDR3 bases: TGTGCCAGCAGTTCTGGACTAGCGCGACGTGAAGATACGCAGTATTTT. Its protein is CASSSGLARREDTQYF.

The chain combines TRBV7-3 with TRBJ2-5, with D perhaps TRBD2 (7 bases). The CDR3 spans 13 residues. In germline, CDR1 is SGHTA, CDR2 FQGTGA. Trimming removed 5 bases from V and 5 bases from J, with 12 bases in between. CDR3 nucleotide sequence: TGTGCCAGCAGCCCCAGGGGAGGGGAGACCCAGTACTTC. Protein: CASSPRGGETQYF.

The chain employs TRBV28 and TRBJ1-4; D unresolved. The CDR3 sequence is 12 residues long. The V end lost 2 bases, the J end lost 10 bases, and 8 bases lay between the germline ends. Germline assignment: CDR1 MDHEN and CDR2 SYDVKM. The CDR3 loop is CASSLVLGKLFF. Here the CDR3 DNA reads TGTGCCAGCAGTTTAGTTCTGGGAAAACTGTTTTTT.

This rearrangement joins TRBV9 to TRBJ2-7; the D gene is possibly TRBD2 (5 bases). Trimming removed 3 bases from V and 2 bases from J, with 12 bases in between. This CDR3 has 14 residues. Germline CDR1 is SGDLS and CDR2 is YYNGEE. Written as DNA, the CDR3 is TGTGCCAGCAGCGCCCTTTCTAGCACCTACGAGCAGTACTTC. Its translation: CASSALSSTYEQYF.

This clone was detected a few times. CDR3 residues: CASSSPRGPSSGANVLTF. The CDR3, as DNA: TGTGCCAGCAGTTCCCCCCGGGGCCCTAGCTCTGGGGCCAACGTCCTGACTTTC. J is TRBJ2-6 and V is TRBV28, with D perhaps matching TRBD1 or TRBD2 (5 bases each). The CDR3 totals 18 residues. The germline V and J ends were trimmed by 4 bases and 0 bases, with 16 bases remaining between them. The germline gives CDR1 MDHEN, CDR2 SYDVKM.

V and J are TRBV7-2 and TRBJ1-5; 7 bases map to TRBD1. Germline CDR1 reads SGHTA; CDR2 reads FQGNSA. V shed 0 bases and J 7 bases; nucleotides not matched to a gene: 9. The CDR3 is 16 amino acids. This chain's CDR3 is CASSLAETDRRQPQHF. For the CDR3, the DNA is TGTGCCAGCAGCTTAGCGGAAACGGACAGGAGGCAGCCCCAGCATTTT.

This chain uses TRBV11-2 with TRBJ1-1; no reliable D call. Trimming cost V 2 bases and J 2 bases, with 0 bases left between them. Per germline, CDR1 SGHAT and CDR2 FQNNGV. This CDR3 has 11 residues. The CDR3 nucleotides are TGTGCCAGCAGCTTAAACACTGAAGCTTTCTTT. Translation gives CASSLNTEAFF.

The CDR3 region has the DNA TGTGCCAGTAGTGTAAGGACTAGCGGGATGACAGATACGCAGTATTTT. Protein: CASSVRTSGMTDTQYF. The chain recombines TRBV19 with TRBJ2-3; 12 positions match TRBD2. The CDR3 has 16 amino acids. Germline loops: CDR1 LNHDA, CDR2 SQIVND (reference sequence). Losses at the gene ends were 5 bases for V and 3 bases for J; bases not matched to a gene: 6. Variable domain in full (rest from reference TRBV19 and TRBJ2-3): DGGITQSPKYLFRKEGQNVTLSCEQNLNHDAMYWYRQDPGQGLRLIYYSQIVNDFQKGDIAEGYSVSREKKESFPLTVTSAQKNPTAFYLCASSVRTSGMTDTQYFGPGTRLTVL.

This sequence joins TRBV7-2 and TRBJ2-2, with D possibly TRBD2 on 5 matching bases. Germline loops: CDR1 SGHTA, CDR2 FQGNSA. This CDR3 has 17 amino acids. Between the trimmed V and J ends, which lost 5 bases and 6 bases, there was a span of 22 bases. The CDR3 DNA reads TGTGCCAGCAGCCGTGGCGGGCTTGGTGGTTCTTCCGGGGAGCTGTTTTTT. Protein sequence: CASSRGGLGGSSGELFF.

The rearrangement joins TRBV28 to TRBJ2-7, with D unclear. Trimming shortened V by 8 bases and J by 3 bases, and 11 bases separated the two germline ends. This CDR3 has 12 amino acids. Germline-derived CDR1 and CDR2 are MDHEN and SYDVKM. The CDR3 nucleotides are TGTGCCAGCGGATCTACGGGCTACGAGCAGTACTTC. Amino acids: CASGSTGYEQYF.

The rearrangement uses TRBV10-3 and TRBJ2-7; TRBD2 matches 11 bases. V lost 5 bases and J lost 1; bases outside the gene matches: 4. CDR3 length equals 15 residues. Germline lookup yields CDR1 ENHRY and CDR2 SYGVKD. The CDR3 is CAISSSGRLSYEQYF. The DNA of the CDR3 is TGTGCCATCAGTTCTAGCGGGAGGTTATCCTACGAGCAGTACTTC.

This chain joins TRBV19 and TRBJ1-5; 8 bases fit TRBD1. Germline V gives CDR1 LNHDA, CDR2 SQIVND (reference sequence). The V segment lost 5 bases and the J segment 4 bases; nucleotides outside the gene matches: 25. The CDR3 has 21 residues. The CDR3, as DNA: TGTGCCAGTAGTCCTCGCCTCTCAGGGGGCAATCTTCGAGGTGGAAATCAGCCCCAGCATTTT. Translation: CASSPRLSGGNLRGGNQPQHF.

V usage is TRBV28 and J usage is TRBJ2-3, with TRBD2 matching over 8 bases. The trim removed 1 base at V and 3 bases at J, leaving 9 bases unmatched. CDR1 and CDR2 from the germline V gene are MDHEN and SYDVKM. This CDR3 comprises 17 residues. The chain's CDR3 is CASSLSGGAGSTDTQYF. DNA of the CDR3: TGTGCCAGCAGTTTATCGGGAGGGGCAGGGTCAACAGATACGCAGTATTTT.

CDR3 protein: CASSRGQQGAVQPQHF. CDR3 DNA sequence: TGTGCCAGCAGCCGTGGACAACAGGGGGCTGTTCAGCCCCAGCATTTT. The rearrangement joins TRBV6-2 or TRBV6-3 to TRBJ1-5, with 9 bases matching TRBD1. Germline V CDR1 and CDR2: MNHEY, SVGEGT. V gave up 6 bases and J gave up 6 bases; unmatched junction bases: 12. The CDR3 spans 16 residues.